This TCR beta chain was sequenced during a study of human T cells and chemical hapten exposure. Time point in this sample: patch test 1, 2 weeks after DPC sensitization. As for treatment: therapeutic diphenylcyclopropenone sensitization with weekly scalp DPC. MiXCR, run by TCRdb on the RACE reads, gives a single entry per CDR3 protein. This sample has about 340,000 distinct CDR3 sequences, with approximately 6.9% found just once. In this sample, this clonotype turned up a few times. The sequence derives from a young woman with alopecia areata. Some clones in this sample may be carry-over from other donors' samples. The sample consisted of whole blood, taken in connection with sensitization to the hapten diphenylcyclopropenone (DPC).

This CDR3 reads CASSYPETTGPPNTEAFF. CDR3 DNA: TGTGCCAGCAGTTACCCCGAAACAACCGGGCCCCCGAACACTGAAGCTTTCTTT. The V and J genes are TRBV6-2 or TRBV6-3 and TRBJ1-1; D not resolved. This CDR3 contains 18 residues. Per the germline V gene, CDR1 is MNHEY and CDR2 is SVGEGT. Deletions cut 2 bases from V and 1 base from J, with 20 bases between.